The rows below give T cell receptor beta chains drawn from one sample of a study of cytomegalovirus exposure and HLA in healthy donors. Clones were sequenced by immunoSEQ multiplex PCR, and TCRdb holds only the in-frame ones, with some missing. This sample has approximately 79,000 clones, with around 76% found just once. Sequenced input: PBMCs. These receptors were collected from a man aged 40-49 years in good health and CMV-seronegative. The CDR3 runs from the conserved cysteine through the conserved F or W. A D gene is named only where the DNA matches it firmly. Not all rows give a size; the values are once, few, many and, for expanded clones, a class.

>TRBV7-9|NA|TRBJ2-7|NA
TGTGCCAGCAGCTTAGCGGGTCCTAGAGGAAGCTACGAGCAGTACTTC
CASSLAGPRGSYEQYF
>TRBV7-9|NA|TRBJ1-2|NA
TGTGCCAGCAGCTTAGGGTCACTGAACTATGGCTACACCTTC
CASSLGSLNYGYTF
>TRBV12-2|NA|TRBJ2-7|NA
TGTGCAAGTCGCCAGAGACAGGGGGAATTCCACGAGCAGTACTTC
CASRQRQGEFHEQYF
>TRBV7-9|NA|TRBJ2-1|NA
TGTTCCAGCAGCTTAGCAGCCGTGCGCTCCTACAATGAGCAGTTCTTC
CSSSLAAVRSYNEQFF
>TRBV28|NA|TRBJ2-5|NA
TGTGCCAGCAGTTTACGAGGACGCGGGGAGACCCAGTACTTC
CASSLRGRGETQYF
>TRBV6-5|NA|TRBJ2-3|NA
TGTGCCAGCAGTCAACGCACTAGCCCACCAGATACGCAGTATTTT
CASSQRTSPPDTQYF
>TRBV2|NA|TRBJ2-1|NA
TGTGCCAGCAGTGAAGCGCAAGGACTCGGAACCTACTTGGAGTTCTTC
CASSEAQGLGTYLEFF
>TRBV9|NA|TRBJ2-7|few
TGTGCCAGCAGCGCAGGAGGACTTCTCTCCTACGAGCAGTACTTC
CASSAGGLLSYEQYF
>TRBV18|TRBD1|TRBJ1-4|NA
TGTGCCAGCTCACCAGACAGGGGGAATGAAAAACTGTTTTTT
CASSPDRGNEKLFF
>TRBV2|NA|TRBJ1-1|NA
TGTGCCAGCAGTGTGGCGGACTTGAGGGCTTTCTTT
CASSVADLRAFF
>TRBV14|NA|TRBJ1-1|NA
TGTGCCAGCAGCCAAGGTGGGTCTAGGTGGACTGAAGCTTTCTTT
CASSQGGSRWTEAFF
>TRBV30|NA|TRBJ2-3|NA
TGTGCCTGGAGTCGTAGAAACACAGATACGCAGTATTTT
CAWSRRNTDTQYF
>TRBV11-2|NA|TRBJ1-2|NA
TGTGCCAGCAGCTCGCTTTTTGGAGCTTCTAACTATGGCTACACCTTC
CASSSLFGASNYGYTF
>TRBV2|NA|TRBJ2-7|NA
TGTGCCAGCAGTAAATCGACAGGTTTTGGCGAGCAGTACTTC
CASSKSTGFGEQYF
>TRBV30|NA|TRBJ2-3|NA
TGTGCCTGGAGCAGGGTGACAGATACGCAGTATTTT
CAWSRVTDTQYF
>TRBV19|TRBD2|TRBJ2-3|NA
TGTGCCAGTAGTCCTGGACTAGCGAGGGCGGATACGCAGTATTTT
CASSPGLARADTQYF
>TRBV5-1|TRBD1|TRBJ2-4|NA
TGCGCCAGCAGCTTGGACAGGGGCACATCCAAAAACATTCAGTACTTC
CASSLDRGTSKNIQYF
>TRBV2|NA|TRBJ1-5|NA
TGTGCCAGCTCCCCGAGGGCAGATAGCAATCAGCCCCAGCATTTT
CASSPRADSNQPQHF
>TRBV18|NA|TRBJ2-7|NA
TGTGCCAGCTCACTCCCGGGTACCTACGAGCAGTACTTC
CASSLPGTYEQYF
>TRBV28|TRBD2|TRBJ2-7|NA
TGTGCCAGCAGTTTAAGACTAGCGGGAGTATCCGAGCAGTACTTC
CASSLRLAGVSEQYF
>TRBV28|NA|TRBJ2-4|NA
TGTGCCAGCAGTCGGACAGTTTGGGACATTCAGTACTTC
CASSRTVWDIQYF
>TRBV28|TRBD2|TRBJ2-7|NA
TGTGCCAGCAGTTTTGGGGCTAGCGGGGCCTACGAGCAGTACTTC
CASSFGASGAYEQYF
>TRBV5-1|TRBD2|TRBJ2-2|once
TGCGCCAGCACACGCCCGGGACTAGCTGCCGGGGAGCTGTTTTTT
CASTRPGLAAGELFF
>TRBV2|NA|TRBJ2-3|NA
TGTGCCAGCAGTTTACAGGGTCCCACAGATACGCAGTATTTT
CASSLQGPTDTQYF
>TRBV5-1|TRBD1|TRBJ2-5|NA
TGCGCCAGTACCGGGACAGGGATGTCTGAGACCCAGTACTTC
CASTGTGMSETQYF
>TRBV5-6|NA|TRBJ1-5|NA
TGTGCCAGCAGGAGGTGGGGGCTGGGAGGGATCAGTCAGCCCCAGCATTTT
CASRRWGLGGISQPQHF
>TRBV6-1|TRBD2|TRBJ2-5|NA
TGTGCCAGCAGTGCCCGTGGTTCGGGCGGGAGACCTCCAGAGACCCAGTACTTC
CASSARGSGGRPPETQYF
>TRBV7-2|NA|TRBJ2-2|NA
TGTGCCAGCAGCCATCCCACCACAGCCACCGGGGAGCTGTTTTTT
CASSHPTTATGELFF
>TRBV29-1|NA|TRBJ2-7|few
TGCAGCGTTGGTGGGAGCTACGAGCAGTACTTC
CSVGGSYEQYF
>TRBV19|TRBD1|TRBJ2-1|NA
TGTGCCAGTAGTATCTCGGGGACAGGGGGCTCTTGGTACAATGAGCAGTTCTTC
CASSISGTGGSWYNEQFF
>TRBV7-9|TRBD1|TRBJ1-5|NA
TGTGCCAGCAGCTTAGGACAGGGAGGTCAGCCCCAGCATTTT
CASSLGQGGQPQHF
>TRBV2|NA|TRBJ2-1|NA
TGTGCCAGCAGTGAATATGGAGCCTACAATGAGCAGTTCTTC
CASSEYGAYNEQFF
>TRBV9|NA|TRBJ1-3|NA
TGTGCCAGCAGTGGGTGGGGGGAGACTGGAAACACCATATATTTT
CASSGWGETGNTIYF
>TRBV4-2|NA|TRBJ2-2|NA
TGTGCCAGCAGCCAAGCAGTAGCCGGAGTGACCGGGGAGCTGTTTTTT
CASSQAVAGVTGELFF
>TRBV28|NA|TRBJ2-5|NA
TGTGCCAGCAAGACAGCAAACCAAGAGACCCAGTACTTC
CASKTANQETQYF
>TRBV5-1|NA|TRBJ2-7|few
TGCGCCAGCAGCTTGTCAGGGGTCTACGAGCAGTACTTC
CASSLSGVYEQYF
>TRBV5-6|NA|TRBJ1-5|NA
TGTGCCAGCAGCTCCTACAGGGAAGCCAATCAGCCCCAGCATTTT
CASSSYREANQPQHF
>TRBV5-6|TRBD1|TRBJ2-7|NA
TGTGCCAGCACCCGACAGGGGGACCCCTACGAGCAGTACTTC
CASTRQGDPYEQYF
>TRBV5-4|NA|TRBJ1-3|NA
TGTGCCAGCAGCTCAGGACAACACCACTCTGGAAACACCATATATTTT
CASSSGQHHSGNTIYF
>TRBV10-3|TRBD1|TRBJ2-5|NA
TGTGCCATCAGTCTTGGACAGGGGGTTGCAGAGACCCAGTACTTC
CAISLGQGVAETQYF
>TRBV6-6|NA|TRBJ2-7|NA
TGTGCCAGCAGGGCGTCAGGGTTGCAGTACTTC
CASRASGLQYF
>TRBV2|NA|TRBJ2-5|NA
TGTGCCAGCAGCGTGCCACAGGGTGGTGAGACCCAGTACTTC
CASSVPQGGETQYF
>TRBV27|NA|TRBJ1-2|NA
TGTGCCAGCGGAGGTTCCGGCTATGGCTACACCTTC
CASGGSGYGYTF
>TRBV10-3|TRBD1|TRBJ1-2|NA
TGTGCCATCAGTGACACGGGACAGGACTATGGCTACACCTTC
CAISDTGQDYGYTF
>TRBV11-3|TRBD2|TRBJ2-1|NA
TGTGCCAGCAGCTTAGTACTAGCGGGAGCATCCTACAATGAGCAGTTCTTC
CASSLVLAGASYNEQFF
>TRBV7-8|NA|TRBJ1-1|NA
TGTGCCAGCAGCTTCTCGAGTGAAGCTTTCTTT
CASSFSSEAFF
>TRBV6-5|TRBD1|TRBJ2-7|NA
TGTGCCAGCAGTGTCCCCGGGACAGGGCTTCTGGTGCAGTACTTC
CASSVPGTGLLVQYF
>TRBV10-1|NA|TRBJ1-1|NA
TGCGCCAGCAGGGAAAGTCAGGGAAGCACTGAAGCTTTCTTT
CASRESQGSTEAFF
>TRBV10-3|NA|TRBJ2-2|NA
TGTGCCATCAGTGAGTCGGACAGATACACCGGGGAGCTGTTTTTT
CAISESDRYTGELFF
>TRBV10-3|NA|TRBJ1-2|NA
TGTGCCATCAGTGAGATGGACAGTAACTATGGCTACACCTTC
CAISEMDSNYGYTF
>TRBV28|NA|TRBJ1-2|NA
TGTGCCACGGGGGGTCCAGGGGCTACTAACTATGGCTACACCTTC
CATGGPGATNYGYTF
>TRBV2|NA|TRBJ1-2|NA
TGTGCCAGCAGTGAAACCGGGTCGTATGGCTACACCTTC
CASSETGSYGYTF
>TRBV4-1|NA|TRBJ2-7|once
TGCGCCAGCAGCCTGGAGGGGAACGAACAGTACTTC
CASSLEGNEQYF
>TRBV6-1|TRBD1|TRBJ1-2|NA
TGTGCCAGCAGTGACCTAGGACAGGGGGCGATCCGTGGCTACACCTTC
CASSDLGQGAIRGYTF
>TRBV6-6|TRBD1|TRBJ2-7|once
TGTGCCAGCAGCAGCAGGGGGACCTACGAGCAGTACTTC
CASSSRGTYEQYF
>TRBV7-2|NA|TRBJ1-2|NA
TGTGCCAGCAGCCAAGTCGGGGGACGCTACACCTTC
CASSQVGGRYTF
>TRBV4-2|TRBD2|TRBJ2-7|NA
TGTGCCAGCAGCCAAGAGTTTCTAGCGGGAGGGAGCTACGAGCAGTACTTC
CASSQEFLAGGSYEQYF